This TCR beta chain originates from a study of shared clonotypes between healthy human individuals. Study-wide findings and caveats: Naive subsets, compared against memory subsets, generally had larger estimated richness values.

A word on this clone: Its antigen is unknown.

Per the germline V gene, CDR1 is SGHRS and CDR2 is YFSETQ. Between the trimmed V and J ends, which lost 0 bases and 3 bases, there was a span of 6 bases. This CDR3 region has 13 residues. CD45RO-negative, CCR7-positively selected cells formed the naive CD8 fraction, excluding terminally differentiated effector memory CD45RA+ cells. The donor population consisted of healthy HIV-negative adults with no recent acute infections or vaccinations. Assay: immunoSEQ multiplex PCR; the TCRdb copy retains only in-frame clones and omits some. The sample has about 2.1 million clones, just over 90% seen once. The clonotype comes from a man between 18 and 35 years old in good health. Some clones in this sample may be carry-over from other donors' samples. The sequenced material came from naive CD8+ T cells from PBMCs. V gene TRBV5-1 combines with J gene TRBJ1-1; D unresolved. The chain's CDR3 is CASSLAPDTEAFF. The CDR3 nucleotides read TGCGCCAGCAGCTTGGCGCCCGACACTGAAGCTTTCTTT.